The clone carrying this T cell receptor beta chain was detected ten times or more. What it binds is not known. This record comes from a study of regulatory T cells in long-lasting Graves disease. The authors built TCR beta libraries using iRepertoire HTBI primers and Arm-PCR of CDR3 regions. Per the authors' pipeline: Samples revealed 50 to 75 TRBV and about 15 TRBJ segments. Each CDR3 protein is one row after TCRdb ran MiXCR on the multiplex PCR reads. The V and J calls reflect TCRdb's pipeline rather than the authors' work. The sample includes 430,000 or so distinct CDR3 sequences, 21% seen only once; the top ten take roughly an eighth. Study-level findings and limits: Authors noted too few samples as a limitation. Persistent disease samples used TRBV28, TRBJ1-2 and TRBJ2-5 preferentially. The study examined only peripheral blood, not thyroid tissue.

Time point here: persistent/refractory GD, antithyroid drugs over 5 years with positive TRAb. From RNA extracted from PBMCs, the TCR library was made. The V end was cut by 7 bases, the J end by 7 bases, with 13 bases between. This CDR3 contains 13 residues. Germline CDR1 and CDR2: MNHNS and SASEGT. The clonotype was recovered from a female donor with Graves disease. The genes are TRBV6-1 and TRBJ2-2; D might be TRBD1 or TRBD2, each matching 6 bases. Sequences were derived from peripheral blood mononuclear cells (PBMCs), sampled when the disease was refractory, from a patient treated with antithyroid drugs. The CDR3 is CASKRGDIGELFF. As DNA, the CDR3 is TGTGCCAGCAAGAGGGGGGACATCGGGGAGCTGTTTTTT.